These 22 T cell receptor delta chains were all obtained from the same sample, sequenced in a study of gamma-delta chains in newborns, infants, children. TCRdb reprocessed the reads using CATT. The table lists about 3,800 delta-chain clones, approximately 4.3% of them singletons, with 4.5% to 6.5% in the top ten. Sequencing was performed on blood. The receptor source for this set is a child who was a newborn, infant or young child, either healthy, febrile or measles-vaccinated (not recorded which).

A few counts support this clone. The chain joins TRDV1 to TRDJ1, with TRDD3 matching over 12 bases. Per the germline V gene, CDR1 is TSWWSYY and CDR2 is QGS. V dropped 6 bases and J dropped 4; count of bases not matched to a gene: 15. CDR3 length: 18 amino acids. The CDR3 region is CALGEVLLGDTFGDKLIF. The CDR3 region has the DNA TGTGCTCTTGGTGAAGTCCTCCTGGGGGATACGTTTGGCGATAAACTCATCTTT.

This clone was detected a few times. A single base is all that separates this from a far larger clone, so a read error is likely. The chain carries TRDV2 and TRDJ1; 7 bases align to TRDD3. This CDR3 is built from 14 residues. The ends lost 3 bases at V and 4 bases at J; junction bases unmatched: 7. Germline V gene lookup returns CDR1 GEAIGNYY and CDR2 EKD. CDR3 sequence (DNA): TGTGCCTGTGACGCTCTGGGGGTGGACGATAAACTCATCTTT. It is translated as CACDALGVDDKLIF.

On this clone itself: One base away lies a much larger clone, so this may be a sequencing read error. CDR3 nucleotide sequence: TGTGCAGCAAGCGCGTCCCACTTTCGACCCCGGTACTGGGGGATACGCCCATACACCGATAAACTCATCTTT. Protein product: CAASASHFRPRYWGIRPYTDKLIF. V and J are TRAV29/DV5 and TRDJ1; 13 bases line up with TRDD3. Germline CDR1 and CDR2: NSMFDY and ISSIKDK. The junction had 26 bases not matched to a gene; V was cut back by 0 bases and J by 0 bases. This CDR3 has 24 residues.

This clone ranks as medium-sized (0.01 to 0.1%). Other DNA sequences in this specimen translate into the identical CDR3. The chain employs TRDV2 and TRDJ1; 11 positions agree with TRDD3. The CDR3 is 19 amino acids. Germline V gene sequence: CDR1 GEAIGNYY, CDR2 EKD. Germline trimming cut 2 bases from V and 2 bases from J; bases unmatched to any gene: 15. The CDR3 DNA reads as TGTGCCTGTGACAACTTATTTGGGGGATACGCAGAGGGTACCGATAAACTCATCTTT. Translating it yields CACDNLFGGYAEGTDKLIF.

For this clone: This could be a read error, since a much larger clone is one nucleotide away. The J gene is TRDJ3, the V gene TRDV2; 9 nucleotides line up with TRDD3. The V and J ends lost 5 bases and 0 bases, in that order; junction bases with no gene match: 7. The CDR3 runs to 18 residues. Germline CDR1 and CDR2: GEAIGNYY and EKD. The CDR3 here is CACGNAGGFSWDTRQMFF. CDR3 coding DNA: TGTGCCTGTGGCAACGCTGGGGGATTCTCCTGGGACACCCGACAGATGTTTTTC.

In this sample, this clone turned up a few times. A much larger clone differs by one base, so this may be a read error. V gene TRDV2 combines with J gene TRDJ3; 9 bases match TRDD3. CDR3 size: 20 residues. Per germline, CDR1 GEAIGNYY and CDR2 EKD. The CDR3 sequence is CACDTAWGMRSSCDTRQMFF. The CDR3 DNA sequence: TGTGCCTGTGACACTGCCTGGGGGATGAGGAGCTCCTGTGACACCCGACAGATGTTTTTC.

Concerning this clone itself: This is likely an artifact of a read error, given a far larger clone one base away. The rearrangement uses TRDV2 and TRDJ1; 8 bases agree with TRDD3. CDR1 and CDR2 (germline): GEAIGNYY, EKD. V was pared by 4 bases and J by 2 bases, with 5 bases of the junction left unmatched. The length of the CDR3 is 14 residues. CDR3 DNA: TGTGCCTGTGATGACTGGGGGGCAACCGATAAACTCATCTTT. Protein: CACDDWGATDKLIF.

The chain links TRDV2 to TRDJ3; 8 bases map to TRDD3. Germline CDR1 and CDR2: GEAIGNYY and EKD. CDR3 length: 22 amino acids. V shed 3 bases and J 0 bases; nucleotides not matched to a gene: 18. The CDR3 reads CACDAALDWGSPSSWDTRQMFF. The CDR3 nucleotides read TGTGCCTGTGACGCCGCTCTCGACTGGGGGTCCCCGAGCTCCTGGGACACCCGACAGATGTTTTTC.

With regard to this clone: This same CDR3 is encoded by further DNA sequences in the sample. The V and J genes are TRDV2 and TRDJ1; 7 bases are a match to TRDD3. CDR1 is GEAIGNYY and CDR2 is EKD in the germline V gene. V was clipped by 6 bases and J by 0 bases; unmatched bases: 12. This CDR3 has 16 amino acids. The CDR3 here is CACQPLGGRYTDKLIF. The CDR3 region has the DNA TGTGCCTGTCAACCTCTGGGGGGGCGGTACACCGATAAACTCATCTTT.

Concerning this clone itself: A read error may explain this, as a much larger clone is one base away. Written as DNA, the CDR3 is TGTGCCTATGACACCGCCGGGGGATACGCTCCCTCCTGGGACACCCGACAGATGTTTTTC. Its translation is CAYDTAGGYAPSWDTRQMFF. The chain couples TRDV2 to TRDJ3; 10 nucleotides line up with TRDD3. The CDR3 extends over 20 amino acids. Germline assignment: CDR1 GEAIGNYY and CDR2 EKD.

As regards this clone: A much larger clonotype is one base distant, so this may be a read error. The rearrangement links TRDV2 to TRDJ1, with 11 nucleotides matching TRDD3. Germline V gene lookup returns CDR1 GEAIGNYY and CDR2 EKD. The CDR3 is made up of 25 amino acids. The junction had 34 bases not matched to a gene; V was cut back by 3 bases and J by 2 bases. The DNA of the CDR3 is TGTGCCTGTGACCCCGTCCACTTGGGGCTTGCTGGGGGATACCGGACAAATACACCTACCGATAAACTCATCTTT. Residues: CACDPVHLGLAGGYRTNTPTDKLIF.

Notes on this clone: This may be a read error, as it is one base from a much larger clone. The V and J genes are TRDV2 and TRDJ1, with 8 bases matching TRDD3. The V gene's germline CDR1 is GEAIGNYY and CDR2 EKD. This CDR3 has 14 residues. This CDR3 is CACDIWGTTVKLIF. DNA of the CDR3: TGTGCCTGTGACATCTGGGGGACCACCGTTAAACTCATCTTT.

Turning to this clone: A much larger clone sits a single nucleotide away, making a read error possible. The V call is TRDV1, the J call TRDJ1; 8 nucleotides agree with TRDD3. This CDR3 region has 20 residues. The V gene's germline CDR1 is TSWWSYY and CDR2 QGS. V shed 3 bases and J 1 base; nucleotides not matched to a gene: 19. Written as DNA, the CDR3 is TGTGCTCTTGGGGAGGGATCGAACTGGGGGGTACAGGAACGCACCGATAAACTCATCTTT. Its translation is CALGEGSNWGVQERTDKLIF.

This clone came up a few times. A read error is possible here, since a much larger clone lies one base away. The same CDR3 can be traced to other DNA sequences in this sample. V usage is TRDV2 and J usage is TRDJ1, with D maybe TRDD3 (6 bases). V was shortened by 1 base and J by 0 bases, with 17 bases between the two germline ends. CDR1 is GEAIGNYY, CDR2 EKD, per germline. This CDR3 has 17 residues. The CDR3 nucleotides read TGTGCCTGTGACACGTTGGGGGCGGAATCGTACACCGATAAACTCATCTTT. Residues: CACDTLGAESYTDKLIF.

On this clone: One base away lies a much larger clone, so this may be a sequencing read error. The identical CDR3 is also encoded by other nucleotide sequences in the sample. This chain joins TRDV2 and TRDJ1; 13 nucleotides line up with TRDD3. The CDR3 runs to 18 residues. Germline assignment: CDR1 GEAIGNYY and CDR2 EKD. CDR3 sequence (DNA): TGCGCCTGTGACAAGTTACTGGGGGATACGAAGGTCACCGATAAACTCATCTTT. It is translated as CACDKLLGDTKVTDKLIF.

This clone is medium-sized by share. The gene calls are TRDV2 and TRDJ1, with 8 bases that match TRDD3. CDR1 and CDR2 (germline): GEAIGNYY, EKD. Unmatched junction bases numbered 20, after V lost 3 bases and J lost 3 bases. This CDR3 has 19 amino acids. In DNA form, the CDR3 reads TGTGCCTGTGACCCCCTTGGGACTGGGGGTCCCGTTAGGGCCGATAAACTCATCTTT. This codes for CACDPLGTGGPVRADKLIF.

This clone has only a few counts. V and J are TRDV2 and TRDJ1, with TRDD3 identical over 13 bases. This CDR3 is built from 20 residues. With 0 bases clipped from V and 0 bases from J, the junction kept 12 bases outside the gene matches. The germline gives CDR1 GEAIGNYY, CDR2 EKD. The CDR3 protein is CACDTLFHVLGDTDTDKLIF. The DNA of the CDR3 is TGTGCCTGTGACACCCTCTTTCATGTACTGGGGGATACGGACACCGATAAACTCATCTTT.

This clone was picked up a small number of times. A much bigger clone sits one base away, suggesting this may be a read error. This CDR3 reads CACDAVAGGVRQYTDKLIF. DNA of the CDR3: TGTGCCTGTGACGCCGTAGCTGGGGGAGTGAGACAGTACACCGATAAACTCATCTTT. The chain is built from TRDV2 and TRDJ1, with 8 bases identical to TRDD3. The CDR3 totals 19 residues. The germline V gene encodes CDR1 GEAIGNYY and CDR2 EKD. The junction had 17 bases not matched to a gene; V was cut back by 3 bases and J by 0 bases.

This clone was seen a few times. This DNA's translation differs at residue 7 from TCRdb's protein, which comes from a much larger clone; a read error is likely, and the protein shown is translated from the DNA. The chain combines TRDV2 with TRDJ1, with no clear D. The germline V gene encodes CDR1 GEAIGNYY and CDR2 EKD. The germline V and J ends were trimmed by 4 bases and 2 bases, with 19 bases remaining between them. The CDR3 runs 16 residues. Here the CDR3 reads CACEPMAGSFTDKLIF. CDR3 DNA: TGTGCCTGTGAGCCAATGGCGGGGTCCTTTACCGATAAACTCATCTTT.

This clone is medium-sized in the sample. The rearrangement uses TRDV2 and TRDJ3; 11 nucleotides line up with TRDD3. The CDR3 has 18 residues. The ends lost 1 base at V and 1 base at J; junction bases unmatched: 2. Germline lookup yields CDR1 GEAIGNYY and CDR2 EKD. The CDR3 here is CACDTGGYESWDTRQMFF. In nucleotides, the CDR3 is TGTGCCTGTGACACTGGGGGATACGAGTCCTGGGACACCCGACAGATGTTTTTC.

This clone was counted only a few times. It may be a read error: a sequence one base away is much more abundant. The chain employs TRDV2 and TRDJ3, with 8 nucleotides matching TRDD3. The V gene end was trimmed by 3 bases and the J gene end by 0 bases; junction bases not matched to a gene: 15. Germline CDR1 and CDR2: GEAIGNYY and EKD. The CDR3 is 21 amino acids. CDR3 sequence (DNA): TGTGCCTGTGACCAACTGGGGGCTACGAAGGACAGCTCCTGGGACACCCGACAGATGTTTTTC. Its translation: CACDQLGATKDSSWDTRQMFF.

About this clone: One base away lies a much larger clone, so this may be a sequencing read error. This chain links TRDV2 with TRDJ1, with 8 bases identical to TRDD3. The CDR3 has 13 amino acids. J was trimmed by 3 bases and V by 9 bases; bases with no gene match: 8. Germline assignment: CDR1 GEAIGNYY and CDR2 EKD. DNA for the CDR3: TGTGCCGGGAGCGGGATACGGCCCGATAAACTCATCTTT. Translating gives CAGSGIRPDKLIF.